This entry features one T cell receptor (beta chain) sequence. The antigen remains undetermined. The record originates from a study of T cell clusters in autoimmune cytopenias. TRB was amplified by touch-down multiplex PCR, primer pools A and B combined. Reprocessing the multiplex PCR reads, TCRdb reports a single entry for every CDR3 protein and omits DNA. Its table records over 5,500 distinct CDR3 sequences. Roughly 40,000 genome equivalents of blood DNA were amplified for TRB. Study-level findings and limits: Physiological T cell clusters of healthy donors were apparently absent in primary autoimmune cytopenia patients.

This same sample was also taken into another study, of T cell repertoires in aging, cancer and after chemotherapy. This second report adds: In cancer patients, declining TCR diversity with age involved lost richness and lost evenness. Rebound thymic output was suggested by rising median generation probability during chemotherapy in each cancer cohort. These repertoire data do not allow conclusions about immunological memory after chemotherapy.

What was sequenced was peripheral blood. The sequence derives from a human donor in good health.

The CDR3 loop reads CASSQDRVTGELFF. This sequence joins TRBV4-2 and TRBJ2-2. CDR1 LGHNA and CDR2 YNFKEQ come from the germline V gene. There are 14 residues in the CDR3.